This entry concerns a single T cell receptor (beta chain). This sample stems from a study of T cell repertoires in cytomegalovirus infection. There are 16 residues in the CDR3. Trimming at V came to 5 bases and at J to 3 bases, leaving 9 bases not matched to a gene. A single record per CDR3 protein comes from TCRdb applying MiXCR to the reads. The sample records nearly 650,000 distinct CDR3 sequences, roughly 26% being singletons. The sequence was obtained from a human donor in good health (CMV status not recorded). Some clones in this sample may be carry-over from other donors' samples. This sequence joins TRBV12-3 or TRBV12-4 and TRBJ2-3; 9 nucleotides agree with TRBD2. Sequenced: CD8+ T cells from PBMCs. The CDR3 sequence is CASSPNVAGVTDTQYF. CDR3 bases: TGTGCCAGCAGTCCGAACGTAGCGGGGGTGACAGATACGCAGTATTTT.